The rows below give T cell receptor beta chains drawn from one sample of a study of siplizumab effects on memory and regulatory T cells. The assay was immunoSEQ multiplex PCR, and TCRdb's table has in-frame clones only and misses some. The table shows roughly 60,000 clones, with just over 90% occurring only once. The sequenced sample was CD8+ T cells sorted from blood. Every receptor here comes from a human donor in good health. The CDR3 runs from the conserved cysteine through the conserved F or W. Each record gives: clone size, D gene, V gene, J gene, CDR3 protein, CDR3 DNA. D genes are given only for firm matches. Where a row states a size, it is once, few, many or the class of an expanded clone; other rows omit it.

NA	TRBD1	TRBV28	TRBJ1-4	CASSLQGASEKLFF	TGTGCCAGCAGTCTACAGGGGGCGAGTGAAAAACTGTTTTTT
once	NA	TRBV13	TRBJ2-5	CASSLGHPEAQYF	TGTGCCAGCAGCTTGGGACACCCTGAGGCCCAGTACTTC
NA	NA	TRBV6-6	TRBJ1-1	CASSFDWGTEAFF	TGTGCCAGCAGTTTCGACTGGGGGACTGAAGCTTTCTTT
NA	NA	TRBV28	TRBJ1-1	CASSSNTEAFF	TGTGCCAGCAGTTCGAACACTGAAGCTTTCTTT
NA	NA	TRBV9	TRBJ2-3	CASSHREGSDTQYF	TGTGCCAGCAGCCACAGGGAAGGCTCAGATACGCAGTATTTT
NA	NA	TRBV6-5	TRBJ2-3	CASSYGYPDTQYF	TGTGCCAGCAGTTACGGCTACCCAGATACGCAGTATTTT
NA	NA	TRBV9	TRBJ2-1	CASSEPRAEQFF	TGTGCCAGCAGCGAGCCCCGGGCTGAGCAGTTCTTC
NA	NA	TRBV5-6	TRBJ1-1	CASTMTGDLEAFF	TGTGCCAGCACCATGACCGGGGATTTAGAAGCTTTCTTT
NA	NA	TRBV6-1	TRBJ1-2	CASSEQGHYGYTF	TGTGCCAGCAGTGAACAGGGTCACTATGGCTACACCTTC
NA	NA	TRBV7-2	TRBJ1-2	CASSLAAMQGQGYTF	TGTGCCAGCAGCTTAGCGGCCATGCAGGGCCAAGGCTACACCTTC
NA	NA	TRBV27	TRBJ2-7	CASRGQGVSSGRVEQYF	TGTGCCAGCAGGGGACAGGGTGTATCTAGCGGGAGAGTCGAGCAGTACTTC
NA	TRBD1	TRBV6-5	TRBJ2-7	CASSYTGQAYEQYF	TGTGCCAGCAGTTACACGGGACAGGCCTACGAGCAGTACTTC
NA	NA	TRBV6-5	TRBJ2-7	CASSIGRTYEQYF	TGTGCCAGCAGTATCGGACGGACCTACGAGCAGTACTTC
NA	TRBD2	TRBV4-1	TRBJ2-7	CASSYTSGKTYEQYF	TGCGCCAGCAGTTACACTAGCGGGAAGACCTACGAGCAGTACTTC
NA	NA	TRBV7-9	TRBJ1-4	CASSSRTELFF	TGTGCCAGCAGCTCAAGGACAGAACTGTTTTTT
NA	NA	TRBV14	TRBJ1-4	CASSERLYLGPEKLFF	TGTGCCAGCAGCGAACGGCTATATCTAGGTCCCGAAAAACTGTTTTTT
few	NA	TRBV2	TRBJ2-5	CASSEGRGETQYF	TGTGCCAGCAGTGAGGGCAGGGGAGAGACCCAGTACTTC
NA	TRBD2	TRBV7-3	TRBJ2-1	CASSVTLAGAFNEQFF	TGTGCCAGCAGCGTCACCCTAGCGGGAGCATTCAATGAGCAGTTCTTC
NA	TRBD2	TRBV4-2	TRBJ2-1	CASSQGTSGFGRYNEQFF	TGTGCCAGCAGCCAAGGGACTAGCGGGTTTGGCAGGTACAATGAGCAGTTCTTC
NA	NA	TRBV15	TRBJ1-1	CATMLGGLNTEAFF	TGTGCCACCATGTTGGGGGGCCTGAACACTGAAGCTTTCTTT
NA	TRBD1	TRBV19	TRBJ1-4	CASSPRQGVEKLFF	TGTGCCAGTAGTCCTCGACAGGGGGTAGAAAAACTGTTTTTT
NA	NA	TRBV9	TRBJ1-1	CASSVAGPGTEAFF	TGTGCCAGCAGCGTAGCGGGGCCGGGAACTGAAGCTTTCTTT
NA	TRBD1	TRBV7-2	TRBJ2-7	CASSLTGPEQYF	TGTGCCAGCAGCCTGACAGGGCCCGAGCAGTACTTC
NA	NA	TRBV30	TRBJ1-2	CAWSVVGDNYGYTF	TGTGCCTGGAGTGTGGTGGGGGACAACTATGGCTACACCTTC
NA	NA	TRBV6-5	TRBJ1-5	CASSYSTGTDQPQHF	TGTGCCAGCAGTTACTCTACAGGGACCGATCAGCCCCAGCATTTT
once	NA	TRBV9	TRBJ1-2	CASSGSYGYTF	TGTGCCAGCAGCGGCAGCTATGGCTACACCTTC
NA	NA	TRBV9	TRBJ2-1	CASSPRTQTYNEQFF	TGTGCCAGCAGCCCCCGGACTCAGACCTACAATGAGCAGTTCTTC
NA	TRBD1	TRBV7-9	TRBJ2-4	CASSHPRQGVTKNIQYF	TGTGCCAGCAGCCACCCGCGACAGGGGGTGACCAAAAACATTCAGTACTTC
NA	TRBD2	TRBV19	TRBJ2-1	CASSSAGGFYEQFF	TGTGCCAGTAGTTCTGCGGGAGGATTCTATGAGCAGTTCTTC
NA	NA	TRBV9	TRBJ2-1	CASSETGGLTYNEQFF	TGTGCCAGCAGCGAAACCGGAGGTCTAACCTACAATGAGCAGTTCTTC
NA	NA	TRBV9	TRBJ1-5	CASSVGVAQPQHF	TGTGCCAGCAGCGTAGGGGTAGCTCAGCCCCAGCATTTT
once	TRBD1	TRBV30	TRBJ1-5	CAWTEDRINQPQHF	TGTGCCTGGACGGAGGACAGGATCAATCAGCCCCAGCATTTT
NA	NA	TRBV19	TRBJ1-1	CASTVETSMNTEAFF	TGTGCCAGTACGGTGGAGACCTCCATGAACACTGAAGCTTTCTTT
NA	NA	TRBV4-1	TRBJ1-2	CASSHAWGAGGYTF	TGCGCCAGCAGCCATGCCTGGGGGGCTGGTGGCTACACCTTC
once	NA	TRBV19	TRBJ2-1	CASSIAYGPYNEQFF	TGTGCCAGTAGCATCGCTTACGGCCCCTACAATGAGCAGTTCTTC
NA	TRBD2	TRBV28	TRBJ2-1	CASSFGTSGSFEQFF	TGTGCCAGCAGTTTCGGGACTAGCGGGAGTTTTGAGCAGTTCTTC
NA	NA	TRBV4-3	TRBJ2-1	CASSQDFSYNEQFF	TGCGCCAGCAGCCAAGATTTTAGCTACAATGAGCAGTTCTTC
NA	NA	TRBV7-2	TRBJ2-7	CASSLVGVNSYEQYF	TGTGCCAGCAGCTTAGTGGGGGTGAACTCCTACGAGCAGTACTTC
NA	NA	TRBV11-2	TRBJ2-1	CASSYDNEQFF	TGTGCCAGCAGCTACGACAATGAGCAGTTCTTC
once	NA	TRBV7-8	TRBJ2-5	CASSLIGGGRETQYF	TGTGCCAGCAGCTTAATTGGAGGGGGCCGGGAGACCCAGTACTTC
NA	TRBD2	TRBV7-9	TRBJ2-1	CASSLELAGENEQFF	TGTGCCAGCAGCTTAGAACTAGCGGGAGAAAATGAGCAGTTCTTC
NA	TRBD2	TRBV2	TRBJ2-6	CASPHREGGANVLTF	TGTGCCAGCCCCCATCGGGAGGGGGGGGCCAACGTCCTGACTTTC
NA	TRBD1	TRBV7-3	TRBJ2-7	CASSFTGGEQYF	TGTGCCAGCAGCTTTACAGGGGGCGAGCAGTACTTC
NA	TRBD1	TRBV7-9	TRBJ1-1	CASSTTGAQAFF	TGTGCCAGCTCCACAACAGGGGCCCAGGCTTTCTTT
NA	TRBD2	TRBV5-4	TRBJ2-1	CASSLALAGVGEQFF	TGTGCCAGCAGCTTGGCCCTAGCGGGAGTCGGTGAGCAGTTCTTC